A single sample is the source of the 30 T cell receptor beta chains below, sequenced in a study of blood T cell repertoires in COVID-19. Using immunoSEQ multiplex PCR, the repertoire was profiled, and TCRdb retains in-frame clones only, with some absent. Here the sample spans tens of thousands of clones, about 90% being singletons. Material: peripheral blood. These receptors were collected from a man aged 50 to 60 with active COVID-19.

The V call is TRBV19, the J call TRBJ2-5, with unresolved D. The CDR3 runs 13 residues. Looked up from germline, CDR1 is LNHDA and CDR2 is SQIVND (reference sequence). V lost 3 bases and J lost 5, with 10 bases in between. CDR3 loop: CASSINRAETQYF. DNA for the CDR3: TGTGCCAGTAGTATTAACCGAGCCGAGACCCAGTACTTC.

This clone turned up a few times. The rearrangement joins TRBV9 to TRBJ2-1; 13 positions agree with TRBD2. CDR1 and CDR2 from the germline V gene are SGDLS and YYNGEE. V lost 5 bases and J lost 7; bases outside the gene matches: 9. CDR3 size: 16 residues. The CDR3 bases are TGTGCCAGCAGTTTCAGGACTAGCGGGAGTTTGAATGAGCAGTTCTTC. It specifies CASSFRTSGSLNEQFF.

The rearrangement uses TRBV28 and TRBJ1-2; D is unresolved. The V and J ends lost 6 bases and 1 base respectively, with 12 bases between them. Looked up from germline, CDR1 is MDHEN and CDR2 is SYDVKM. The CDR3 is 14 residues long. DNA for the CDR3: TGTGCCAGCAGAGCGGCCCAAATTAACTATGGCTACACCTTC. It is translated as CASRAAQINYGYTF.

The V and J genes are TRBV12-2 and TRBJ2-1; the table calls TRBD1, which could not be checked here. TRBV12-2 is listed as a pseudogene. The CDR3 loop spans 16 amino acids. As DNA, the CDR3 is TGTGCAAGTCGCTTCGACCGGGACAGGAGTCACAATGAGCAGTTCTTC. Amino acid sequence: CASRFDRDRSHNEQFF.

The chain carries TRBV2 and TRBJ2-5, with 8 bases that match TRBD1. CDR3 size: 16 residues. Germline V gene data show CDR1 as SNHLY and CDR2 as FYNNEI. Losses at the gene ends were 3 bases for V and 3 bases for J; bases not matched to a gene: 9. The CDR3 DNA follows: TGTGCCAGCAGTGAGCAAGGCAGGGGGCTAAAAGAGACCCAGTACTTC. Translation gives CASSEQGRGLKETQYF. The variable domain in full, completed from reference TRBV2 and TRBJ2-5, reads EPEVTQTPSHQVTQMGQEVILRCVPISNHLYFYWYRQILGQKVEFLVSFYNNEISEKSEIFDDQFSVERPDGSNFTLKIRSTKLEDSAMYFCASSEQGRGLKETQYFGPGTRLLVL.

The rearrangement links TRBV7-6 to TRBJ1-2; no clear D. V lost 2 bases and J 7 bases, leaving 11 bases between the germline ends. The germline CDR1 and CDR2 sequences are SGHVS and FNYEAQ. The CDR3 runs 13 residues. CDR3 loop: CASSLYLEGGYTF. DNA for the CDR3: TGTGCCAGCAGCTTATACCTCGAGGGTGGCTACACCTTC.

The table lists this clone with a few counts. The chain links TRBV4-3 to TRBJ1-2; TRBD1 matches 9 bases. Germline CDR1 and CDR2: LGHNA and YSLEER. CDR3 size: 16 residues. After removal of 5 bases from V and 7 bases from J, the junction contained 14 bases not matched to a gene. The CDR3 DNA reads TGCGCCAGCAGCTCTCTGACAGGGGGAGGGTTGGGTGGCTACACCTTC. Amino acid sequence: CASSSLTGGGLGGYTF.

V usage is TRBV3-1 (or the pseudogene TRBV3-2) and J usage is TRBJ2-1; possible D gene TRBD2, 6 bases. Germline V gene lookup returns CDR1 LGHDT and CDR2 YNNKEL (reference sequence). The CDR3 is 15 amino acids. Trimming took off 0 bases at V and 6 bases at J, with 12 bases between the two ends. CDR3 nucleotide sequence: TGTGCCAGCAGCCAAGACGGGGGATGGGTCAATGAGCAGTTCTTC. It is translated as CASSQDGGWVNEQFF.

The chain carries TRBV6-6 and TRBJ1-2; D is uncertain. There are 12 residues in the CDR3. Trimming cost V 6 bases and J 6 bases, with 11 bases left between them. In germline, CDR1 is MNHNY, CDR2 SVGAGI (reference sequence). CDR3: CASSSALDGYTF. The CDR3 nucleotides read TGTGCCAGCAGCTCAGCGCTGGATGGCTACACCTTC.

In its sample, this clone was seen a few times. The chain carries TRBV2 and TRBJ1-3; D is unclear. CDR1 and CDR2 (germline): SNHLY, FYNNEI. V lost 2 bases, J lost 0 bases, and 8 bases lay in between. The CDR3 covers 15 residues. The CDR3 sequence: CASSEPSGSGNTIYF. As DNA, the CDR3 is TGTGCCAGCAGTGAACCATCGGGCTCTGGAAACACCATATATTTT.

The rearrangement links TRBV6-5 to TRBJ1-1; a possible D gene is TRBD1 (5 bases). V was trimmed by 0 bases and J by 8 bases, leaving 10 bases between them. Looked up from germline, CDR1 is MNHEY and CDR2 is SVGAGI. The CDR3 contains 13 residues. The CDR3 region is CASSYSGRVEAFF. DNA of the CDR3: TGTGCCAGCAGTTACTCGGGCAGGGTGGAAGCTTTCTTT.

The rearrangement joins TRBV2 to TRBJ1-4, with D tentatively TRBD1 (5 bases). Trimming left V 2 bases short and J 7 bases short, with 14 bases between. Looked up from germline, CDR1 is SNHLY and CDR2 is FYNNEI. This CDR3 is 15 amino acids long. For the CDR3, the DNA is TGTGCCAGCAGTGAACTTCAGGGTCCTGGTGAAAAACTGTTTTTT. This encodes CASSELQGPGEKLFF.

The chain recombines TRBV29-1 with TRBJ2-7; 9 positions match TRBD1. Trimming removed 7 bases from V and 6 bases from J; junction bases left unmatched: 7. Germline V CDR1 and CDR2: SQVTM, ANQGSEA. The CDR3 spans 12 residues. The CDR3 spells CSGGTGRSEQYF. CDR3 sequence (DNA): TGCAGCGGGGGGACAGGGAGATCCGAGCAGTACTTC.

As for this clone: The same CDR3 can be traced to other DNA sequences in this sample. V gene TRBV11-3 combines with J gene TRBJ1-2, with 7 bases that match TRBD1. The CDR3 sequence is 15 residues long. Looked up from germline, CDR1 is SGHNT and CDR2 is YENEEA. V was clipped by 5 bases and J by 7 bases; unmatched bases: 13. The CDR3, as DNA: TGTGCCAGCAGCCCCGTCGAAGGGGGCGGCGGTGGCTACACCTTC. Its translation is CASSPVEGGGGGYTF.

The genes are TRBV5-5 and TRBJ1-1; 11 bases line up with TRBD1. The CDR3 runs to 14 residues. Germline-derived CDR1 and CDR2 are SGHKS and YYEKEE (reference sequence). Trimming at V came to 5 bases and at J to 4 bases, leaving 4 bases not matched to a gene. The CDR3 sequence is CASRWGQGVTEAFF. The CDR3, as DNA: TGTGCCAGCAGATGGGGACAGGGGGTCACTGAAGCTTTCTTT.

This chain links TRBV7-9 with TRBJ2-1; no clear D. V lost 1 base, J lost 10 bases, and 14 bases lay in between. The CDR3 spans 14 residues. Germline-derived CDR1 and CDR2 are SEHNR and FQNEAQ (reference sequence). The CDR3 DNA follows: TGTGCCAGCAGCTTAGGCGGATCTGGATACGAGCAGTTCTTC. The encoded protein is CASSLGGSGYEQFF.

This clone occurred once. The rearrangement uses TRBV7-9 and TRBJ2-3; TRBD2 matches 10 bases. Losses at the gene ends were 4 bases for V and 6 bases for J; bases not matched to a gene: 4. The CDR3 has 14 residues. Per the germline V gene, CDR1 is SEHNR and CDR2 is FQNEAQ (reference sequence). Here the CDR3 DNA reads TGTGCCAGCAGCTCCGGGACTAGCGCCGATACGCAGTATTTT. It encodes CASSSGTSADTQYF.

V gene TRBV21-1 combines with J gene TRBJ2-4; TRBD1 is the table's D call, not checked against the DNA. TRBV21-1 is given as a pseudogene. The CDR3 consists of 15 residues. The CDR3 nucleotides are TGTGCCAGCAGCACCCGGGACAGGGTCTCGTACATTCAGTACTTC. Amino acid sequence: CASSTRDRVSYIQYF.

This clone occurred once. The gene calls are TRBV2 and TRBJ2-2; 7 bases line up with TRBD2. Germline values: CDR1 SNHLY, CDR2 FYNNEI. This CDR3 region has 14 residues. The V and J ends lost 7 bases and 6 bases, in that order; junction bases with no gene match: 8. In DNA, the CDR3 is TGTGCCAGCAACAGGCGGGAGACGGCCGGGGAGCTGTTTTTT. Its translation is CASNRRETAGELFF.

The rearrangement joins TRBV9 to TRBJ2-1, with 8 bases that match TRBD1. The V and J ends lost 2 bases and 2 bases, in that order; junction bases with no gene match: 3. CDR1 is SGDLS, CDR2 YYNGEE, per germline. The CDR3 runs to 15 residues. The CDR3 DNA sequence: TGTGCCAGCAGCGTTTCAGGGGGCACCTACAATGAGCAGTTCTTC. Its translation: CASSVSGGTYNEQFF. The entire variable domain, with the rest obtained from reference TRBV9 and TRBJ2-1, is as follows: DSGVTQTPKHLITATGQRVTLRCSPRSGDLSVYWYQQSLDQGLQFLIQYYNGEERAKGNILERFSAQQFPDLHSELNLSSLELGDSALYFCASSVSGGTYNEQFFGPGTRLTVL.

The gene calls are TRBV28 and TRBJ2-7; D perhaps matches TRBD2 (6 bases). V lost 3 bases to trimming and J lost 3 bases, with 18 bases between them. This CDR3 has 16 amino acids. Germline V gives CDR1 MDHEN, CDR2 SYDVKM. The CDR3 DNA follows: TGTGCCAGCAGTTTCCCCAGGATGGGGGGTTTCTACGAGCAGTACTTC. Translated, it gives CASSFPRMGGFYEQYF.

On this clone itself: The CDR3 does not end in the conserved phenylalanine or tryptophan, so this is likely a read error. Because the CDR3's place on the DNA is in doubt, the DNA is left out and the CDR3 is given as listed by TCRdb. V and J are TRBV5-6 and TRBJ1-2; the table calls TRBD1, which could not be checked here. Ends included, the CDR3 has 12 residues. Germline assignment: CDR1 SGHDT and CDR2 YYEEEE. The CDR3 sequence is CASSLGVTGMMI.

The chain has TRBV7-9 and TRBJ2-7; 8 bases match TRBD1. The junction had 10 bases not matched to a gene; V was cut back by 4 bases and J by 5 bases. CDR1 is SEHNR, CDR2 FQNEAQ, per germline (reference sequence). This CDR3 region has 15 residues. CDR3 loop: CASSSRTGITDEQYF. For the CDR3, the DNA is TGTGCCAGCAGCTCGAGGACAGGGATAACCGACGAGCAGTACTTC.

The J gene is TRBJ1-5, the V gene TRBV12-3 or TRBV12-4, with D tentatively TRBD1 (5 bases). V was clipped by 6 bases and J by 3 bases, with 9 bases between them. CDR3 length equals 13 residues. In DNA, the CDR3 is TGTGCCAGCAGCCCCAGGGTCAATCAGCCCCAGCATTTT. Encoded protein: CASSPRVNQPQHF.

The rearrangement uses TRBV12-3 or TRBV12-4 and TRBJ2-3, with 8 positions matching TRBD2. After removal of 6 bases from V and 6 bases from J, the junction contained 5 bases not matched to a gene. The CDR3 has 13 amino acids. In DNA, the CDR3 is TGTGCCAGCAGCGCGGGAGGATGGGATACGCAGTATTTT. Amino acid sequence: CASSAGGWDTQYF.

V is TRBV4-3 and J is TRBJ2-7, with D possibly TRBD2 on 5 matching bases. This CDR3 spans 15 amino acids. Germline V gene sequence: CDR1 LGHNA, CDR2 YSLEER. The ends were cut back, 6 bases at V and 3 bases at J, with 18 bases in the middle. The CDR3 DNA reads as TGCGCCAGCAGTTTGACGGGAACCTCTCTCTACGAGCAGTACTTC. It is translated as CASSLTGTSLYEQYF.

This chain uses TRBV21-1 with TRBJ1-5; TRBD1, the table's D call, was not compared with the DNA. TRBV21-1 is deemed a pseudogene. This CDR3 is built from 13 residues. CDR3 nucleotide sequence: TGTGCCAGCAGCGTCCCGGGACACCAGCCCCAGCATTTT. Translation: CASSVPGHQPQHF.

V is TRBV19 and J is TRBJ1-4; TRBD1 matches 10 bases. The V gene's germline CDR1 is LNHDA and CDR2 SQIVND (reference sequence). This CDR3 spans 14 amino acids. J was trimmed by 7 bases and V by 5 bases; bases with no gene match: 4. CDR3 residues: CASSRQGAGEKLFF. The CDR3 bases are TGTGCCAGTAGTCGACAGGGGGCCGGTGAAAAACTGTTTTTT.

The chain is built from TRBV5-6 and TRBJ2-7, with D unresolved. CDR1 and CDR2 from the germline V gene are SGHDT and YYEEEE. With 5 bases removed from V and 4 bases from J, the gap between germline ends came to 10 bases. This CDR3 has 12 residues. CDR3 region: CASRASGYEQYF. The CDR3 bases are TGTGCCAGCAGAGCTTCAGGATACGAGCAGTACTTC.

The chain uses TRBV28 and TRBJ2-7; 11 positions match TRBD1. The length of the CDR3 is 15 residues. CDR1 is MDHEN and CDR2 is SYDVKM in the germline V gene. The V and J ends lost 3 bases and 7 bases, in that order; junction bases with no gene match: 8. DNA of the CDR3: TGTGCCAGCAGTTTCGGGACAGGGGGGGTAGTAGAGCAGTACTTC. It codes for CASSFGTGGVVEQYF.